This T cell receptor (beta chain) is from a study of T cells after yellow fever vaccination. A remark on this clonotype: The antigen is unknown.

Study results and limitations: Primary-vaccination clones mostly resurfaced post-booster (96% CD4, roughly 90% CD8). A minor fraction of clonotypes spanned both CD4 and CD8 compartments.

TCR cDNA was made by 5'RACE template switching, adding a universal primer site and UMIs. MiXCR, run by TCRdb on the 5' RACE reads, gives a single entry per CDR3 protein. This table has 500,000 to 650,000 distinct CDR3 sequences, about 13% appearing once. This TCR was sampled from a man aged 25-40 years who received the YFV17D yellow fever vaccine. The sequenced sample was PBMCs, obtained on the day of the yellow fever booster vaccination.

The chain's CDR3 is CASNYPAGNEQFF. The CDR3 region has the DNA TGTGCCAGCAATTACCCCGCGGGCAATGAGCAGTTCTTC. The chain couples TRBV2 to TRBJ2-1; a possible D gene is TRBD2 (5 bases). The CDR3 sequence is 13 residues long. CDR1 SNHLY and CDR2 FYNNEI come from the germline V gene. V lost 7 bases to trimming and J lost 6 bases, with 13 bases between them.